The clone carrying this T cell receptor (beta chain) is medium-sized within its sample. Its antigen is unidentified. This record comes from a study of CXCR4 blockade with PD-1 therapy in pancreatic cancer. Study-wide results and limits: Convergent selection by common tumor antigens was suggested by nucleotide rearrangement counts. Tumor clonality averaged around 0.14 versus 0.05 in healthy blood, not predicting survival. Antigen-specificity overlap of convergent dominant clones remained unconfirmed.

Sequencing was performed with immunoSEQ multiplex PCR; in TCRdb, only in-frame clones are kept and a portion is missing. The sample lists around 5,000 clones, more than 45% occurring once. These archived tumors were resected from patients never given neoadjuvant therapy beforehand. The receptor was derived from a human donor with pancreatic ductal adenocarcinoma. The sequenced material came from tumor tissue.

The DNA of the CDR3 is TGTGCCAGCTCGAGAGCATGGACGGCGAACACTGAAGCTTTCTTT. This codes for CASSRAWTANTEAFF. J is TRBJ1-1 and V is TRBV11-3, with D unclear. This CDR3 has 15 residues. Per germline, CDR1 SGHNT and CDR2 YENEEA. Deletions cut 8 bases from V and 1 base from J, with 17 bases between.